Listed here are 14 T cell receptor beta chains from one sample, sequenced in a study of blood T cell repertoires in COVID-19. The assay was immunoSEQ multiplex PCR, and TCRdb's table has in-frame clones only and misses some. The sample shows around 150,000 clones, around 80% of them seen only once. Sequenced sample: peripheral blood. The receptor source for this set is a woman aged 45-65 years in a cohort sampled during active or convalescent COVID-19.

The CDR3 DNA sequence: TGTGCCAGCAGTCCTGGGGGCAGACTAAAAGATACGCAGTATTTT. This codes for CASSPGGRLKDTQYF. The chain recombines TRBV5-4 with TRBJ2-3; maybe TRBD1 (6 bases). This CDR3 spans 15 amino acids. Germline V gene sequence: CDR1 SGHNT, CDR2 YYREEE (reference sequence). Trimming removed 5 bases from V and 5 bases from J, with 18 bases in between.

The V gene is TRBV6-2 or TRBV6-3, the J gene TRBJ2-5; a possible D gene is TRBD2 (5 bases). This CDR3 has 14 residues. Trimming pared 0 bases from V and 5 bases from J, leaving 10 bases between. Germline CDR1 is MNHEY and CDR2 is SVGEGT. DNA of the CDR3: TGTGCCAGCAGTTACTCGGATGGCGGGGAGACCCAGTACTTC. Translating it yields CASSYSDGGETQYF.

This clone was seen at least ten times. This chain links TRBV24-1 with TRBJ1-2; 8 bases map to TRBD1. Germline V gene data show CDR1 as KGHDR and CDR2 as SFDVKD. V shed 6 bases and J 4 bases; nucleotides not matched to a gene: 6. The CDR3 spans 14 residues. CDR3 protein: CATSKNDRGYGYTF. CDR3 DNA sequence: TGTGCCACCAGTAAAAATGACAGGGGCTATGGCTACACCTTC.

The chain has TRBV27 and TRBJ2-2, with 8 bases aligning to TRBD1. The V and J ends lost 6 bases and 1 base, in that order; junction bases with no gene match: 1. CDR1 and CDR2 (germline): MNHEY, SMNVEV (reference sequence). The CDR3 has 14 residues. The CDR3: CASSDRGNTGELFF. In nucleotides, the CDR3 is TGTGCCAGCAGCGACAGGGGGAACACCGGGGAGCTGTTTTTT.

In this sample, this clone turned up once. The chain carries TRBV6-1 and TRBJ2-7, with a possible D match to TRBD2 (5 bases). The CDR3 spans 14 residues. The germline gives CDR1 MNHNS, CDR2 SASEGT. Trimming pared 0 bases from V and 2 bases from J, leaving 8 bases between. CDR3 sequence (DNA): TGTGCCAGCAGTGAAGCACTAGTCCCCTACGAGCAGTACTTC. Its translation: CASSEALVPYEQYF.

The chain joins TRBV6-5 to TRBJ2-3, with a possible D match to TRBD1 (6 bases). Germline-derived CDR1 and CDR2 are MNHEY and SVGAGI. V shed 2 bases and J shed 0 bases, with 12 bases lying between them. The CDR3 is 16 amino acids. CDR3 DNA: TGTGCCAGCAGTTACGACAGGCTATCTAGCACAGATACGCAGTATTTT. The encoded protein is CASSYDRLSSTDTQYF.

The V and J genes are TRBV29-1 and TRBJ1-5, with 7 bases identical to TRBD1. Trimming cost V 6 bases and J 3 bases; bases outside gene matches: 8. The CDR3 contains 14 residues. Germline V gene data show CDR1 as SQVTM and CDR2 as ANQGSEA. The DNA for the CDR3 is TGCAGCGTGGCACAGGGGACAAACAATCAGCCCCAGCATTTT. It yields the protein CSVAQGTNNQPQHF.

The CDR3 DNA follows: TGTGCCAGCTCATCAACCGGGACAGGGTTGTTCGAGACCCAGTACTTC. Translation: CASSSTGTGLFETQYF. V and J are TRBV18 and TRBJ2-5; TRBD1 matches at 9 bases. The CDR3 loop spans 16 amino acids. The germline CDR1 and CDR2 sequences are KGHSH and LQKENI. Unmatched junction bases numbered 12, after V lost 5 bases and J lost 5 bases. The full variable domain, in which reference TRBV18 and TRBJ2-5 provide the parts outside the CDR3, is NAGVMQNPRHLVRRRGQEARLRCSPMKGHSHVYWYRQLPEEGLKFMVYLQKENIIDESGMPKERFSAEFPKEGPSILRIQQVVRGDSAAYFCASSSTGTGLFETQYFGPGTRLLVL.

The J gene is TRBJ2-7, the V gene TRBV27, with TRBD1 identical over 10 bases. The CDR3 has 15 residues. After removal of 7 bases from V and 3 bases from J, the junction contained 9 bases not matched to a gene. CDR1 is MNHEY, CDR2 SMNVEV, per germline (reference sequence). CDR3 in DNA: TGTGCCAGCACCGGGACAGGGGACCGGCACTACGAGCAGTACTTC. It is translated as CASTGTGDRHYEQYF.

The chain joins TRBV6-1 to TRBJ1-2; TRBD1 is a possible D gene (6 bases). The V gene lost 2 bases and the J gene lost 4 bases, with 14 bases spanning the gap. Per germline, CDR1 MNHNS and CDR2 SASEGT. The CDR3 is 15 amino acids. CDR3 protein: CASSELLGQFYGYTF. The CDR3 DNA follows: TGTGCCAGCAGTGAACTTCTAGGACAGTTCTATGGCTACACCTTC.

The chain recombines TRBV2 with TRBJ2-7; D gene ambiguous. The CDR3 consists of 11 residues. Per germline, CDR1 SNHLY and CDR2 FYNNEI. The V and J ends lost 6 bases and 6 bases respectively, with 9 bases between them. The CDR3 loop reads CASRWSLEQYF. CDR3 sequence (DNA): TGTGCCAGCAGGTGGAGTCTCGAGCAGTACTTC.

This clone was picked up one time. The chain couples TRBV13 to TRBJ2-3, with 14 bases matching TRBD2. The germline V gene has CDR1 PRHDT and CDR2 FYEKMQ (reference sequence). V shed 5 bases and J 4 bases; nucleotides not matched to a gene: 8. This CDR3 has 17 residues. The CDR3 spells CASSTRTSGGRADTQYF. The CDR3 coding sequence is TGTGCCAGCAGCACCCGGACTAGCGGGGGGCGCGCAGATACGCAGTATTTT.

This clone was counted once. This rearrangement joins TRBV12-5 to TRBJ2-2, with D possibly matching TRBD2 (6 bases). Germline lookup yields CDR1 LGHNT and CDR2 FRNRAP. The CDR3 sequence is 12 residues long. V lost 4 bases to trimming and J lost 13 bases, with 13 bases between them. CDR3 protein: CASGSGEGGLFF. The CDR3 bases are TGTGCTAGTGGTTCGGGGGAAGGAGGGCTGTTTTTT.

The chain employs TRBV10-2 and TRBJ1-5; 9 bases align to TRBD1. In germline, CDR1 is WSHSY, CDR2 SAAADI. CDR3 size: 13 residues. V dropped 8 bases and J dropped 5; count of bases not matched to a gene: 4. The CDR3 loop is CASRDREDQPQHF. For the CDR3, the DNA is TGCGCCAGCCGGGACAGGGAGGATCAGCCCCAGCATTTT.